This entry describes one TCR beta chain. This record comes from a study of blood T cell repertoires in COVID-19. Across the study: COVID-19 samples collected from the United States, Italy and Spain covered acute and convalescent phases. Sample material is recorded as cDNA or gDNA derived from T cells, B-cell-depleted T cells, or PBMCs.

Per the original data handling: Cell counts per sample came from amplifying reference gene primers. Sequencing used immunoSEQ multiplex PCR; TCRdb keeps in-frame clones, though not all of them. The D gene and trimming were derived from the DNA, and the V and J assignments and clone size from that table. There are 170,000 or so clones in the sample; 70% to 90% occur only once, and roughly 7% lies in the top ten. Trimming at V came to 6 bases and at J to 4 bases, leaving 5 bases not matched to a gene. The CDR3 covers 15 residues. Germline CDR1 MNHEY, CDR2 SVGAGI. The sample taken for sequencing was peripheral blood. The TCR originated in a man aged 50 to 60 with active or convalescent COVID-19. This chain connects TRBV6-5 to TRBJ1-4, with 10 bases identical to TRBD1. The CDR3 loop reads CASRARTGGNEKLFF. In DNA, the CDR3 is TGTGCCAGCAGGGCTAGGACAGGGGGTAATGAAAAACTGTTTTTT.